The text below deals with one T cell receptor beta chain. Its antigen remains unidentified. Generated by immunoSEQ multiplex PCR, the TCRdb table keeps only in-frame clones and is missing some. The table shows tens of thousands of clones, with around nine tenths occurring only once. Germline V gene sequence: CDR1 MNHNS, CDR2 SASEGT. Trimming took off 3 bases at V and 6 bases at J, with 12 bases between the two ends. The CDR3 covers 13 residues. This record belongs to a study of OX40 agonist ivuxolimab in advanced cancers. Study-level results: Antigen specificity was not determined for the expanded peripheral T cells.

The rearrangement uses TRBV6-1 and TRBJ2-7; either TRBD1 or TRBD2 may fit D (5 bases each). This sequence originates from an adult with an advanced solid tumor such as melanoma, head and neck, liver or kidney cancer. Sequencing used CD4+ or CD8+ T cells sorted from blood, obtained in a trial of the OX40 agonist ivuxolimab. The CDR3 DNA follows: TGTGCCAGCAGTGACCAGGGACCCTCCGAGCAGTACTTC. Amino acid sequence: CASSDQGPSEQYF.